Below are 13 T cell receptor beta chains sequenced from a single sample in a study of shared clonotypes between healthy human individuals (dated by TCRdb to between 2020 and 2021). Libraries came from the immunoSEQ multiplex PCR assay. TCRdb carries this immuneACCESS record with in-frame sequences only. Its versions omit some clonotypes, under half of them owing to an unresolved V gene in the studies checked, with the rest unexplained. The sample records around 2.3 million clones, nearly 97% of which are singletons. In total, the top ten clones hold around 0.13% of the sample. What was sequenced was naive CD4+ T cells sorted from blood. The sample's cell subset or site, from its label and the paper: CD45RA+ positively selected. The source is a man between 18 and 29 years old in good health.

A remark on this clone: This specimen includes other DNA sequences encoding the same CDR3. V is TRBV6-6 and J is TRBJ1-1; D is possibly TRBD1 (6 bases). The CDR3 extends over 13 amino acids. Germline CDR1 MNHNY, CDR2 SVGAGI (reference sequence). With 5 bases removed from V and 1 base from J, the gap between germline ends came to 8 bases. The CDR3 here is CASSPQGNTEAFF. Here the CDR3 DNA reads TGTGCCAGCAGTCCACAGGGGAACACTGAAGCTTTCTTT.

CDR3 bases: TGTGCCATCAGTGAGTCAACCAGTAAGTCGAATACGCAGTATTTT. This sequence encodes CAISESTSKSNTQYF. The V call is TRBV10-3, the J call TRBJ2-3; no reliable D call. Per germline, CDR1 ENHRY and CDR2 SYGVKD. This CDR3 is built from 15 residues. Trimming removed 0 bases from V and 7 bases from J, with 14 bases in between.

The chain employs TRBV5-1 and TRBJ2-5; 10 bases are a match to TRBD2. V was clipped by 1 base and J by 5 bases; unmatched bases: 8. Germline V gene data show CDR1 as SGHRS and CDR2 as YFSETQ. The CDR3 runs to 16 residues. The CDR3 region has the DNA TGCGCCAGCAGCTTGTTAGCGGGAGGCCCCTTCGAGACCCAGTACTTC. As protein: CASSLLAGGPFETQYF.

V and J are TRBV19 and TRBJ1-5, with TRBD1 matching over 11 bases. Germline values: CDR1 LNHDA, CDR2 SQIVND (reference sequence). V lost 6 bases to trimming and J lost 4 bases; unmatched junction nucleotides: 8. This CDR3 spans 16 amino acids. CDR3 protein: CASRHARDRGNQPQHF. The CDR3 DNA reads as TGTGCCAGTAGACACGCCCGGGACAGGGGGAATCAGCCCCAGCATTTT. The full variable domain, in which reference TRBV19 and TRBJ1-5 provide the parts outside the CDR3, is DGGITQSPKYLFRKEGQNVTLSCEQNLNHDAMYWYRQDPGQGLRLIYYSQIVNDFQKGDIAEGYSVSREKKESFPLTVTSAQKNPTAFYLCASRHARDRGNQPQHFGDGTRLSIL.

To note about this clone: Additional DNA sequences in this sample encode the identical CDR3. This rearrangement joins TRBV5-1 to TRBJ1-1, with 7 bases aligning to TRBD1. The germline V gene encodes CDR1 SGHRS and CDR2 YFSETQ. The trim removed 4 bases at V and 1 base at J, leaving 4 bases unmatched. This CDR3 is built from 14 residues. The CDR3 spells CASSRGTANTEAFF. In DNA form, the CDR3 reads TGCGCCAGCAGCCGCGGGACAGCGAACACTGAAGCTTTCTTT. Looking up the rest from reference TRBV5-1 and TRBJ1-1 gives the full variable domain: KAGVTQTPRYLIKTRGQQVTLSCSPISGHRSVSWYQQTPGQGLQFLFEYFSETQRNKGNFPGRFSGRQFSNSRSEMNVSTLELGDSALYLCASSRGTANTEAFFGQGTRLTVV.

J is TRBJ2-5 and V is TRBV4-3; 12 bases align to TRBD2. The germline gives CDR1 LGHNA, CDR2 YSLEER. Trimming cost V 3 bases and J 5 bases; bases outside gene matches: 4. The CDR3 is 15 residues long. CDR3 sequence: CASSQTSGSWETQYF. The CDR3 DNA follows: TGCGCCAGCAGCCAGACTAGCGGGAGCTGGGAGACCCAGTACTTC.

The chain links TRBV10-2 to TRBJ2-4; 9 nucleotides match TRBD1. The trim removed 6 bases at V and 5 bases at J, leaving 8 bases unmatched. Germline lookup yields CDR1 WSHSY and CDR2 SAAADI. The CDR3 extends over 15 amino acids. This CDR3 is CASRTGGAEENIQYF. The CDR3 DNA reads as TGCGCCAGCAGAACAGGGGGCGCCGAGGAAAACATTCAGTACTTC.

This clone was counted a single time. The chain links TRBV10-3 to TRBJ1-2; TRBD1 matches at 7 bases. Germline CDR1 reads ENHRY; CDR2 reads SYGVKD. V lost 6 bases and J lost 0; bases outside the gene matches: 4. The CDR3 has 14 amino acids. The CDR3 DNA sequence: TGTGCCATCAGAACCGGGACAGCTAACTATGGCTACACCTTC. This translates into CAIRTGTANYGYTF.

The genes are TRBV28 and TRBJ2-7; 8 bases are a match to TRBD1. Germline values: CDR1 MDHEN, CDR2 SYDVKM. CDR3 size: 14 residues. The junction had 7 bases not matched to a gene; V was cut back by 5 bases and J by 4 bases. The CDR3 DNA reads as TGTGCCAGCAGTGACAGGGGAAAGGGGTACGAGCAGTACTTC. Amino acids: CASSDRGKGYEQYF.

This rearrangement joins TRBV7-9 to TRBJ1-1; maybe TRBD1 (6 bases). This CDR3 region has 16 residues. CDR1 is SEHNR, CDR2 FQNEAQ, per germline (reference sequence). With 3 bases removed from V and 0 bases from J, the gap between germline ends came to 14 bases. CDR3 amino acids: CASSFGGAPMNTEAFF. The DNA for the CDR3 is TGTGCCAGCAGCTTCGGGGGGGCTCCGATGAACACTGAAGCTTTCTTT.

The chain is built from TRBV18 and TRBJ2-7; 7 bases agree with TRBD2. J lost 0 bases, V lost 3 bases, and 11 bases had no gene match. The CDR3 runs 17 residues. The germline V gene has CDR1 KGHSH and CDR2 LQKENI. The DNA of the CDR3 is TGTGCCAGCTCACCTCCCACTGGCGGGGGAAACTCCTACGAGCAGTACTTC. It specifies CASSPPTGGGNSYEQYF.

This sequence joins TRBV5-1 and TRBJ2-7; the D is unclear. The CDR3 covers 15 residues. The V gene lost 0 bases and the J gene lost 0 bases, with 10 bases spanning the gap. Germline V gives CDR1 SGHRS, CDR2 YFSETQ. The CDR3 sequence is CASSLATGNSYEQYF. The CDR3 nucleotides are TGCGCCAGCAGCTTGGCCACGGGTAACTCCTACGAGCAGTACTTC.

Written as DNA, the CDR3 is TGTGCCAGCAGCCCGGGCTTCGATGGGGGAGAGACCCAGTACTTC. This codes for CASSPGFDGGETQYF. The chain has TRBV9 and TRBJ2-5; either TRBD1 or TRBD2 may fit D (5 bases each). The CDR3 is made up of 15 amino acids. Germline V gives CDR1 SGDLS, CDR2 YYNGEE. V lost 4 bases, J lost 4 bases, and 17 bases lay in between.